Reported below is one TCR beta chain. Its antigen is as yet unknown. PCR primers comprised 60 Vbeta and 13 Jbeta primers. The table came from immunoSEQ multiplex PCR; TCRdb's copy has only in-frame clones and leaves some out. The data hold 200,000 to 250,000 clones, with under 85% observed a single time. Germline V lookup: CDR1 SGHRS, CDR2 YFSETQ. The trim removed 5 bases at V and 5 bases at J, leaving 6 bases unmatched. CDR3 size: 15 residues. The data belong to a study of cytomegalovirus exposure and HLA in healthy donors. Study results and caveats: Donors were assumed by presence/absence analyses to have roughly uniform sequencing depth. In a later analysis, specific HLA alleles were associated with approximately 16,000 TCR beta sequences at a 0.05 false discovery rate.

The receptor's source is a woman aged 45-60 years in good health and CMV-seropositive. The material sequenced was PBMCs. This chain joins TRBV5-1 and TRBJ2-2; 10 bases are a match to TRBD1. The CDR3 DNA is TGCGCCAGCAGTAGACAGGGGGCGATAACCGGGGAGCTGTTTTTT. Translation gives CASSRQGAITGELFF.